A single sample is the source of the 19 T cell receptor beta chains below, sequenced in a study of molecular identifiers for immune sequencing clone quantification. MiXCR, applied by TCRdb to the PCR reads, yields one record per CDR3 protein. The table lists over 90,000 distinct CDR3 sequences, 35% of them singletons, with approximately 10% in the top ten. The sample taken for sequencing was naive CD8+ T cells from blood, with Jurkat cell RNA spiked in. Subset defined: FACS-sorted CD8+CD4-CCR7+CD45RA+ naive T cells. All receptors derive from a human donor in good health. Some libraries in this study had Jurkat cell RNA spiked in.

This clonotype was seen repeatedly, ten times or more. The CDR3 loop is CASSLAGNYGYTF. In DNA form, the CDR3 reads TGTGCCAGCAGCTTAGCAGGAAACTATGGCTACACCTTC. The rearrangement joins TRBV7-9 to TRBJ1-2; no clear D gene. The germline gives CDR1 SEHNR, CDR2 FQNEAQ (reference sequence). The CDR3 loop spans 13 amino acids. Between the trimmed V and J ends, which lost 0 bases and 2 bases, there was a span of 4 bases.

Worth noting for this clonotype: A clone one base away is much larger, so this may be a read error. The CDR3 sequence is CASSPSGWAAYEQYF. The DNA of the CDR3 is TGTGCCAGCAGCCCTAGCGGGTGGGCCGCGTACGAGCAGTACTTC. The rearrangement joins TRBV7-9 to TRBJ2-7; 8 nucleotides agree with TRBD2. The length of the CDR3 is 15 residues. V lost 5 bases to trimming and J lost 4 bases; unmatched junction nucleotides: 10. Germline V gives CDR1 SEHNR, CDR2 FQNEAQ (reference sequence).

This clonotype has a count of ten or more. This chain links TRBV7-8 with TRBJ2-7; D is unclear. The CDR3 is made up of 17 amino acids. Germline CDR1 reads SGHVS; CDR2 reads FQNEAQ. V lost 5 bases, J lost 3 bases, and 23 bases lay in between. Here the CDR3 reads CASSTSPGSDLGYEQYF. CDR3 sequence (DNA): TGTGCCAGCAGCACCTCACCGGGCTCCGATTTGGGCTACGAGCAGTACTTC.

With regard to this clonotype: A read error may account for a junction end that differs from germline. The rearrangement uses TRBV7-9 and TRBJ2-4; tentatively, D is TRBD1 (6 bases). The CDR3 runs 10 residues. Germline CDR1 SEHNR, CDR2 FQNEAQ (reference sequence). CDR3 in DNA: TGTGCCAGCAGCCCACAGGGAGTGGCCTTC. Its translation: CASSPQGVAF.

Only a few counts were recorded for this clonotype. The genes are TRBV3-1 and TRBJ2-6; 10 nucleotides line up with TRBD1. Germline CDR1 is LGHDT and CDR2 is YNNKEL (reference sequence). There are 19 residues in the CDR3. J was trimmed by 2 bases and V by 11 bases; bases with no gene match: 18. The CDR3 here is CAAGPRGDRGFTGANVLTF. The CDR3 DNA is TGTGCCGCCGGACCCAGGGGGGACAGGGGATTCACTGGGGCCAACGTCCTGACTTTC.

Points on this clonotype: This may come from a read error, since a much larger clone is one base off. The V call is TRBV27, the J call TRBJ1-5; no reliable D call. Looked up from germline, CDR1 is MNHEY and CDR2 is SMNVEV (reference sequence). This CDR3 has 14 residues. The CDR3 spells CASSLGGSNQPQLF. In nucleotides, the CDR3 is TGTGCCAGCAGTTTAGGAGGGAGCAATCAGCCCCAGCTTTTT.

This chain uses TRBV12-3 or TRBV12-4 with TRBJ1-4; D is possibly TRBD1 (6 bases). The CDR3 consists of 16 residues. Trimming removed 4 bases at V and 3 bases at J, with 15 bases between. CDR3 coding DNA: TGTGCCAGCAGTTCCATTCCGGGGGCGGCTAATGAAAAACTGTTTTTT. Protein product: CASSSIPGAANEKLFF.

The sample holds a few counts of this clonotype. The chain recombines TRBV20-1 with TRBJ2-3; the D gene is possibly TRBD2 (6 bases). The CDR3 has 18 amino acids. V was cut by 6 bases and J by 1 base, with 26 bases left in between. In germline, CDR1 is DFQATT, CDR2 SNEGSKA (reference sequence). CDR3 residues: CSAFSPPGVAGGTDTQYF. CDR3 nucleotide sequence: TGCAGTGCCTTTAGCCCCCCGGGAGTAGCTGGCGGCACAGATACGCAGTATTTT.

Comment on this clonotype: A much larger clone sits a single nucleotide away, making a read error possible. This chain joins TRBV7-9 and TRBJ1-4, with 9 bases fitting TRBD1. Germline assignment: CDR1 SEHNR and CDR2 FQNEAQ (reference sequence). This CDR3 has 16 residues. The junction had 14 bases not matched to a gene; V was cut back by 5 bases and J by 10 bases. The CDR3 DNA follows: TGTGCCAGCAGCCAACTGGGACAGGGACTTGGTGGAAAACTGTTTTTT. It encodes CASSQLGQGLGGKLFF.

This clonotype was counted between two and nine times. This chain joins TRBV12-3 or TRBV12-4 and TRBJ1-5; D gene uncertain. V shed 5 bases and J shed 3 bases, with 11 bases lying between them. The CDR3 runs to 14 residues. CDR3 nucleotides: TGTGCCAGCAGTCTCGGCCCGATCAATCAGCCCCAGCATTTT. This encodes CASSLGPINQPQHF.

Many counts were recorded for this clonotype. The rearrangement links TRBV6-1 to TRBJ2-4, with D possibly TRBD1 on 5 matching bases. The CDR3 extends over 15 amino acids. Germline values: CDR1 MNHNS, CDR2 SASEGT. Between the trimmed V and J ends, which lost 0 bases and 4 bases, there was a span of 10 bases. The CDR3 loop reads CASSEATVLKNIQYF. CDR3 sequence (DNA): TGTGCCAGCAGTGAAGCGACAGTCCTGAAAAACATTCAGTACTTC.

With regard to this clonotype: A much larger clone differs by one base, so this may be a read error. The V call is TRBV29-1, the J call TRBJ2-7; D may be TRBD2 (6 bases). Per the germline V gene, CDR1 is SQVTM and CDR2 is ANQGSEA. The CDR3 totals 16 residues. CDR3 in DNA: TGCAGCGTTGAAGAAGGGTTAATGGGACTCGGCTACGGGCAGTACTTC. This sequence encodes CSVEEGLMGLGYGQYF.

The rearrangement uses TRBV2 and TRBJ2-1, with D uncertain. Trimming pared 6 bases from V and 4 bases from J, leaving 16 bases between. The CDR3 consists of 15 residues. The V gene's germline CDR1 is SNHLY and CDR2 FYNNEI. The CDR3, as DNA: TGTGCCAGCAGCCCCTGGAGCGAGGTTTACAATGAGCAGTTCTTC. Protein: CASSPWSEVYNEQFF.

This clonotype was counted once. A much larger clone is a single base away; this may be a read error. The chain links TRBV20-1 to TRBJ2-3; no definite D call. This CDR3 has 12 residues. Per the germline V gene, CDR1 is DFQATT and CDR2 is SNEGSKA (reference sequence). Trimming left V 3 bases short and J 3 bases short, with 7 bases between. The CDR3 sequence is CSARLGTDTQYF. The CDR3, as DNA: TGCAGTGCTAGGCTGGGGACAGATACGCAGTATTTT.

As concerns this clonotype: It may be a read error: a sequence one base away is much more abundant. V and J are TRBV20-1 and TRBJ2-5; no reliable D call. V lost 6 bases and J lost 2, with 22 bases in between. The CDR3 runs 16 residues. Germline V gene data show CDR1 as DFQATT and CDR2 as SNEGSKA (reference sequence). DNA of the CDR3: TGCAGTGCAAATAGGGCCGCAGAGGATAGTCAAGAGACCCAGTACTTC. Its translation: CSANRAAEDSQETQYF.

This chain links TRBV24-1 with TRBJ2-3; D not certain. The V gene's germline CDR1 is KGHDR and CDR2 SFDVKD. This CDR3 is 13 amino acids long. The V and J ends lost 3 bases and 3 bases respectively, with 6 bases between them. The CDR3 loop reads CATSDMLTDTQYF. The DNA for the CDR3 is TGTGCCACCAGTGATATGTTAACAGATACGCAGTATTTT.

This clonotype turned up a few times. This chain links TRBV6-2 or TRBV6-3 with TRBJ2-7; unclear D gene. CDR3 length: 14 amino acids. Trimming took off 2 bases at V and 1 base at J, with 9 bases between the two ends. CDR1 is MNHEY and CDR2 is SVGEGT in the germline V gene. The CDR3: CASSYIGPSYEQYF. The CDR3 DNA is TGTGCCAGCAGTTACATTGGACCATCCTACGAGCAGTACTTC.

This clonotype has more than one count but fewer than ten. Sequence at one end of the junction differs from germline and may be a read error. The genes are TRBV19 and TRBJ1-1; no clear D gene. Germline assignment: CDR1 LNHDA and CDR2 SQIVND (reference sequence). The CDR3 runs 13 residues. CDR3 residues: CASSIGRNSEAFF. For the CDR3, the DNA is TGTGCCAGTAGTATTGGGCGGAACTCTGAAGCTTTCTTT. The full variable domain, in which reference TRBV19 and TRBJ1-1 provide the parts outside the CDR3, is DGGITQSPKYLFRKEGQNVTLSCEQNLNHDAMYWYRQDPGQGLRLIYYSQIVNDFQKGDIAEGYSVSREKKESFPLTVTSAQKNPTAFYLCASSIGRNSEAFFGQGTRLTVV.

In regard to this clonotype: Just one base apart from a much larger clone, this may be a read error. V gene TRBV7-6 combines with J gene TRBJ2-2; TRBD1 matches 8 bases. CDR1 and CDR2 (germline): SGHVS, FNYEAQ. This CDR3 spans 18 amino acids. Trimming took 5 bases from V and 2 from J; bases not matched to a gene: 13. The CDR3 bases are TGTGCCAGCAGCCTAGAGCGCAGGGGGCGGGGAAACACCGGGGAGCTGTTTTTT. Amino acid sequence: CASSLERRGRGNTGELFF.